This TCR beta chain was captured in a study of STAT5B mutations in CD4+ large granular lymphocyte leukemia. Overall study results and limits: Without putative leukemic clones, patient CD4-sorted repertoires remained more clonal than healthy CD4+ repertoires. About a quarter of private leukemic clonotypes occurred rarely in other patients' non-leukemic repertoires.

Worth noting for this clone: The antigen is undetermined.

Profiling relied on immunoSEQ multiplex PCR, and the TCRdb table lists in-frame clones only, not all of them. The repertoire holds 35,000 or so clones, with 88% as singletons. Germline V lookup: CDR1 ENHRY, CDR2 SYGVKD. Trimming at V came to 2 bases and at J to 1 base, leaving 5 bases not matched to a gene. There are 16 residues in the CDR3. The sample comprised CD4+ T cells from blood buffy coats. The TCR originated in a human donor in good health. V and J are TRBV10-3 and TRBJ2-3; TRBD2 matches 8 bases. CDR3 residues: CAISEEAGGGTDTQYF. In nucleotides, the CDR3 is TGTGCCATCAGTGAGGAGGCGGGGGGTGGCACAGATACGCAGTATTTT.